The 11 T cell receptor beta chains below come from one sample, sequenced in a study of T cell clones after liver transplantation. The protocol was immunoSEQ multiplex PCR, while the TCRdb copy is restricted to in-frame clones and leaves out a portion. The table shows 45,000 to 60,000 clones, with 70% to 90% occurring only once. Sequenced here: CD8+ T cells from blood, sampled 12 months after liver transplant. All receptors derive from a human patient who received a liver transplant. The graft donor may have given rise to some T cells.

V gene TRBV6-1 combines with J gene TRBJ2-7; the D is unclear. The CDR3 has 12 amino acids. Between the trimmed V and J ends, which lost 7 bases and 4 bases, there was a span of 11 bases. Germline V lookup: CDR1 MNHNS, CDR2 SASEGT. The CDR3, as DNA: TGTGCCAGCACAGGAACTCAATACGAGCAGTACTTC. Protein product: CASTGTQYEQYF.

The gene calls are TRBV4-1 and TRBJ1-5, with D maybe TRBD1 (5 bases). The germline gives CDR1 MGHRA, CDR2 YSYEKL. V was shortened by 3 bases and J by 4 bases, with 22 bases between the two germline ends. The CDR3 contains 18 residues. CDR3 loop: CASSHSPGTDLINQPQHF. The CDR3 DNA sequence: TGCGCCAGCAGCCACTCCCCGGGGACCGACCTGATTAATCAGCCCCAGCATTTT.

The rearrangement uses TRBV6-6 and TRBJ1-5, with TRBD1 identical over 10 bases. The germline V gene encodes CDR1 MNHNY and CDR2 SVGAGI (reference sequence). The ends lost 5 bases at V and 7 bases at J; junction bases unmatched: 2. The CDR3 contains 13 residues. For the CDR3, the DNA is TGTGCCAGCAGTCGACAGGGGGCCCAGCCCCAGCATTTT. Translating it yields CASSRQGAQPQHF.

This CDR3 is CASSVPGELFF. As DNA, the CDR3 is TGTGCCAGCAGCGTTCCCGGGGAGCTGTTTTTT. This chain joins TRBV9 and TRBJ2-2; D call uncertain. V was shortened by 2 bases and J by 6 bases, with 2 bases between the two germline ends. The CDR3 length is 11 residues. The V gene's germline CDR1 is SGDLS and CDR2 YYNGEE.

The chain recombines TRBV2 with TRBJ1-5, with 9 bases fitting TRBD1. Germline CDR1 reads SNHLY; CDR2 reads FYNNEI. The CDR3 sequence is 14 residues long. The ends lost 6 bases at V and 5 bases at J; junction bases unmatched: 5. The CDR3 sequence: CASSGQGKDQPQHF. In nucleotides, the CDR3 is TGTGCCAGCAGCGGACAGGGGAAGGATCAGCCCCAGCATTTT.

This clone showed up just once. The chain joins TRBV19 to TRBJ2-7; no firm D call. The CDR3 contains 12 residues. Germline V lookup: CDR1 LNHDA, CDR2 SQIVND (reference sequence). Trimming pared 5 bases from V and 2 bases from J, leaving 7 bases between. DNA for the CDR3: TGTGCCAGTAGTCCAGGAGCCTACGAGCAGTACTTC. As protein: CASSPGAYEQYF.

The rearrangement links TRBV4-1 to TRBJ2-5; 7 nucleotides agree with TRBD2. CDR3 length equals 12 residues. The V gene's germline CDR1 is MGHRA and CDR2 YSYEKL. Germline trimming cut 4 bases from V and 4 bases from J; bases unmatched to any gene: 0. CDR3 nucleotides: TGCGCCAGCAGCCCGGGGGGAGAGACCCAGTACTTC. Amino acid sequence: CASSPGGETQYF.

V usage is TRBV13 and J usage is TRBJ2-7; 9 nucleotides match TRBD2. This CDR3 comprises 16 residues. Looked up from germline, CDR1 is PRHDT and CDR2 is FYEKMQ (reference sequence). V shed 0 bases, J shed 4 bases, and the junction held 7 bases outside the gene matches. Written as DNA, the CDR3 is TGTGCCAGCAGCTTAGGAGGTAGCGGGAGTTTTTACGAGCAGTACTTC. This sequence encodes CASSLGGSGSFYEQYF.

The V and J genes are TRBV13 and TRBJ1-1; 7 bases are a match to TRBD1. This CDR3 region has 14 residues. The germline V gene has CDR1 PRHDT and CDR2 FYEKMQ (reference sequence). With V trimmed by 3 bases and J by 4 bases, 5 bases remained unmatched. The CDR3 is CASSFIRGSTEAFF. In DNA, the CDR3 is TGTGCCAGCAGCTTTATCAGGGGGTCCACTGAAGCTTTCTTT.

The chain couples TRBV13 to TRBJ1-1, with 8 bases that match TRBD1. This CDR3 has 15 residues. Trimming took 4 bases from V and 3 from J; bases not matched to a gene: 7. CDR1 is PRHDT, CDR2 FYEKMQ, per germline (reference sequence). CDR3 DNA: TGTGCCAGCAGCTCGGACAGGGAAGGGGACACTGAAGCTTTCTTT. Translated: CASSSDREGDTEAFF.

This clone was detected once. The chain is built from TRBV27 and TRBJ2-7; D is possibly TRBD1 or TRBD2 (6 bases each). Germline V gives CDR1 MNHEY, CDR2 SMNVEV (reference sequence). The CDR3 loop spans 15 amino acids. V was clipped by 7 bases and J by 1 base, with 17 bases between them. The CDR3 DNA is TGTGCCAGCACCCGGGGGCCGGGGGCATCCTACGAGCAGTACTTC. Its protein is CASTRGPGASYEQYF.